The 30 T cell receptor beta chains reported below all come from one sample, sequenced in a study of T cell responses to AZD1222 COVID-19 vaccine. Assay: immunoSEQ multiplex PCR; the TCRdb copy retains only in-frame clones and omits some. The sample includes about 39,000 clones, roughly 85% of them seen just once. Sequenced material: peripheral blood, taken 28 days after the second dose of the MenACWY control vaccine. The source of these receptors is an adult who received the MenACWY meningococcal vaccine as a control.

V is TRBV7-9 and J is TRBJ2-7; 14 bases map to TRBD2. Germline V gives CDR1 SEHNR, CDR2 FQNEAQ (reference sequence). The CDR3 has 15 amino acids. With 5 bases clipped from V and 5 bases from J, the junction kept 5 bases outside the gene matches. CDR3 nucleotides: TGTGCCAGCAGCCCAGGGACTAGCGGGAGTAACGAGCAGTACTTC. It encodes CASSPGTSGSNEQYF.

The chain links TRBV2 to TRBJ2-4; tentatively, D is TRBD1 (6 bases). Trimming stripped 6 bases from V and 7 bases from J, with 10 bases between. This CDR3 region has 12 residues. The germline CDR1 and CDR2 sequences are SNHLY and FYNNEI. CDR3 in DNA: TGTGCCAGCAGACAGGGATCGAACATTCAGTACTTC. Residues: CASRQGSNIQYF.

CDR3 bases: TGCGCCAGCAGCCAAGATGCGACCGGGACCACGTACTTC. Its translation: CASSQDATGTTYF. The chain couples TRBV4-1 to TRBJ2-5, with D possibly called TRBD1 or TRBD2 (5 bases each). The CDR3 covers 13 residues. The V and J ends lost 0 bases and 13 bases respectively, with 15 bases between them. In germline, CDR1 is MGHRA, CDR2 YSYEKL.

V is TRBV10-3 and J is TRBJ2-1; D gene ambiguous. There are 12 residues in the CDR3. The germline V and J ends were trimmed by 9 bases and 3 bases, with 9 bases remaining between them. The germline V gene has CDR1 ENHRY and CDR2 SYGVKD. CDR3 loop: CAMGYDYNEQFF. Here the CDR3 DNA reads TGTGCCATGGGCTATGACTACAATGAGCAGTTCTTC.

The V call is TRBV20-1, the J call TRBJ1-1; a possible D gene is TRBD1 (5 bases). Germline V gene sequence: CDR1 DFQATT, CDR2 SNEGSKA (reference sequence). The germline V and J ends were trimmed by 1 base and 8 bases, with 8 bases remaining between them. This CDR3 contains 11 residues. CDR3 sequence (DNA): TGCAGTGCTAGAGGACAGACCGAAGCTTTCTTT. It encodes CSARGQTEAFF.

V and J are TRBV28 and TRBJ1-4; tentatively, D is TRBD1 (5 bases). Germline assignment: CDR1 MDHEN and CDR2 SYDVKM. CDR3 size: 15 residues. The germline V and J ends were trimmed by 5 bases and 4 bases, with 14 bases remaining between them. CDR3 sequence reads: CASSRWGGGNEKLFF. The CDR3 DNA follows: TGTGCCAGCAGTCGATGGGGGGGTGGTAATGAAAAACTGTTTTTT.

The chain is built from TRBV6-1 and TRBJ2-5, with D tentatively TRBD2 (6 bases). Trimming shortened V by 2 bases and J by 5 bases, and 9 bases separated the two germline ends. Germline V CDR1 and CDR2: MNHNS, SASEGT. The CDR3 sequence is 13 residues long. The CDR3 sequence: CASSEIGGETQYF. CDR3 DNA sequence: TGTGCCAGCAGTGAAATTGGGGGGGAGACCCAGTACTTC.

The chain employs TRBV7-9 and TRBJ1-2, with D possibly matching TRBD1 (6 bases). V shed 4 bases and J shed 4 bases, with 22 bases lying between them. The length of the CDR3 is 17 residues. Germline loops: CDR1 SEHNR, CDR2 FQNEAQ (reference sequence). The CDR3 spells CASSSYQMDSDGYGYTF. DNA for the CDR3: TGTGCCAGCAGCTCCTATCAGATGGACAGCGATGGCTATGGCTACACCTTC.

The gene calls are TRBV30 and TRBJ2-3; no clear D gene. This CDR3 region has 12 residues. V lost 1 base to trimming and J lost 4 bases, with 6 bases between them. Germline lookup yields CDR1 GTSNPN and CDR2 SVGIG (reference sequence). The CDR3 DNA reads as TGTGCCTGGAGTGATAGGGCAGATACGCAGTATTTT. Amino acids: CAWSDRADTQYF.

The chain has TRBV15 and TRBJ2-2, with a weak D call TRBD1 (5 bases). CDR3 size: 14 residues. Per the germline V gene, CDR1 is LNHNV and CDR2 is YYDKDF (reference sequence). With 2 bases removed from V and 6 bases from J, the gap between germline ends came to 10 bases. CDR3 coding DNA: TGTGCCACCAGCAGATCACAGGATCCCGGGGAGCTGTTTTTT. Translating gives CATSRSQDPGELFF.

The chain uses TRBV27 and TRBJ2-7, with 12 bases aligning to TRBD2. Germline V gene data show CDR1 as MNHEY and CDR2 as SMNVEV (reference sequence). Trimming took 2 bases from V and 4 from J; bases not matched to a gene: 6. This CDR3 comprises 16 residues. The CDR3 region is CASSLRTSGTKYEQYF. DNA of the CDR3: TGTGCCAGCAGTTTACGGACTAGCGGGACAAAATACGAGCAGTACTTC.

This chain uses TRBV4-2 with TRBJ1-1; D is perhaps TRBD1 (6 bases). Germline V gene lookup returns CDR1 LGHNA and CDR2 YNFKEQ. The V and J ends lost 6 bases and 4 bases respectively, with 15 bases between them. This CDR3 is 14 amino acids long. As DNA, the CDR3 is TGTGCCAGCAGGCGTAGGGGGAGCGGCACTGAAGCTTTCTTT. Translating gives CASRRRGSGTEAFF.

The V gene is TRBV5-5, the J gene TRBJ2-7, with 8 bases aligning to TRBD1. V was clipped by 0 bases and J by 6 bases; unmatched bases: 8. The CDR3 sequence is 15 residues long. CDR1 is SGHKS, CDR2 YYEKEE, per germline (reference sequence). This chain's CDR3 is CASSLVFGQGSEQYF. The CDR3 bases are TGTGCCAGCAGCTTGGTGTTCGGACAGGGTAGCGAGCAGTACTTC.

The V call is TRBV19, the J call TRBJ2-7; D is perhaps TRBD1 (5 bases). Germline V gives CDR1 LNHDA, CDR2 SQIVND (reference sequence). The CDR3 contains 13 residues. Trimming pared 9 bases from V and 0 bases from J, leaving 12 bases between. The CDR3 region is CASQGWSSYEQYF. In DNA form, the CDR3 reads TGTGCCAGCCAGGGCTGGAGCTCCTACGAGCAGTACTTC. The full variable domain, with the rest looked up from reference TRBV19 and TRBJ2-7, is DGGITQSPKYLFRKEGQNVTLSCEQNLNHDAMYWYRQDPGQGLRLIYYSQIVNDFQKGDIAEGYSVSREKKESFPLTVTSAQKNPTAFYLCASQGWSSYEQYFGPGTRLTVT.

This rearrangement joins TRBV3-1 (or the pseudogene TRBV3-2) to TRBJ2-7; no clear D gene. Germline loops: CDR1 LGHDT, CDR2 YNNKEL (reference sequence). The CDR3 contains 12 residues. V was cut by 1 base and J by 4 bases, with 5 bases left in between. The CDR3 loop is CASSQVSYEQYF. DNA for the CDR3: TGTGCCAGCAGCCAAGTTAGTTACGAGCAGTACTTC.

Only a few counts were recorded for this clone. The chain combines TRBV5-4 with TRBJ2-7; maybe TRBD1 (7 bases). The V end lost 3 bases, the J end lost 2 bases, and 12 bases lay between the germline ends. There are 14 residues in the CDR3. Per germline, CDR1 SGHNT and CDR2 YYREEE (reference sequence). As DNA, the CDR3 is TGTGCCAGCAGCTCGGGGGACAGACCCTACGAGCAGTACTTC. Residues: CASSSGDRPYEQYF.

This clone was observed once. The V gene is TRBV6-5, the J gene TRBJ1-3, with 8 bases lining up with TRBD1. CDR3 length equals 15 residues. The V segment lost 7 bases and the J segment 4 bases; nucleotides outside the gene matches: 9. CDR1 MNHEY and CDR2 SVGAGI come from the germline V gene. CDR3 sequence: CASKPDRAEGNTIYF. CDR3 coding DNA: TGTGCCAGCAAACCGGACAGGGCAGAGGGAAACACCATATATTTT.

This chain joins TRBV3-1 (or the pseudogene TRBV3-2) and TRBJ2-7, with 7 bases lining up with TRBD2. The CDR3 totals 15 residues. Germline V gene lookup returns CDR1 LGHDT and CDR2 YNNKEL (reference sequence). The ends lost 4 bases at V and 6 bases at J; junction bases unmatched: 12. CDR3 residues: CASSLRGSSAREQYF. In nucleotides, the CDR3 is TGTGCCAGCAGCCTCCGCGGGAGCTCTGCTCGCGAGCAGTACTTC.

This clone was observed once. The chain recombines TRBV3-1 (or the pseudogene TRBV3-2) with TRBJ1-6, with TRBD1 matching over 7 bases. J gave up 9 bases and V 4 bases, and 9 bases lay outside the gene matches. Germline-derived CDR1 and CDR2 are LGHDT and YNNKEL (reference sequence). This CDR3 is 15 amino acids long. The CDR3 region is CASSPVAGGGSPLHF. In DNA form, the CDR3 reads TGTGCCAGCAGCCCGGTGGCAGGGGGGGGTTCACCCCTCCACTTT.

The J gene is TRBJ2-1, the V gene TRBV24-1; weak D call: TRBD2 (5 bases). Germline V gene lookup returns CDR1 KGHDR and CDR2 SFDVKD. There are 15 residues in the CDR3. V lost 5 bases to trimming and J lost 0 bases, with 10 bases between them. The DNA for the CDR3 is TGTGCCACCAGTGTCTGGAGGAGCTCCTACAATGAGCAGTTCTTC. This sequence encodes CATSVWRSSYNEQFF.

The genes are TRBV5-1 and TRBJ2-1; no clear D gene. This CDR3 region has 15 residues. Germline CDR1 and CDR2: SGHRS and YFSETQ. The V end was cut by 2 bases, the J end by 0 bases, with 9 bases between. CDR3 region: CASSFRVFSYNEQFF. DNA of the CDR3: TGCGCCAGCAGCTTTAGGGTTTTCTCCTACAATGAGCAGTTCTTC.

The rearrangement uses TRBV10-3 and TRBJ2-1, with 9 bases lining up with TRBD2. Germline lookup yields CDR1 ENHRY and CDR2 SYGVKD. V shed 1 base and J 0 bases; nucleotides not matched to a gene: 7. This CDR3 comprises 18 residues. The CDR3 region has the DNA TGTGCCATCAGTGAGTTGGGAGGTAGCGGGAGCTCCTACAATGAGCAGTTCTTC. As protein: CAISELGGSGSSYNEQFF.

The chain links TRBV6-4 to TRBJ2-2; 11 bases fit TRBD1. Trimming removed 6 bases from V and 1 base from J; junction bases left unmatched: 7. Germline-derived CDR1 and CDR2 are MRHNA and SNTAGT. The CDR3 is 17 residues long. The CDR3 protein is CASSVLGTGGNTGELFF. Written as DNA, the CDR3 is TGTGCCAGCAGCGTACTAGGGACAGGGGGGAACACCGGGGAGCTGTTTTTT.

The V gene is TRBV4-2, the J gene TRBJ2-1, with D uncertain. Trimming took 1 base from V and 5 from J, leaving 9 bases between them. The CDR3 is 14 residues long. Germline values: CDR1 LGHNA, CDR2 YNFKEQ. CDR3 nucleotides: TGTGCCAGCAGCCAAGCTGGACCTCACAATGAGCAGTTCTTC. Its protein product is CASSQAGPHNEQFF.

This rearrangement joins TRBV28 to TRBJ2-5; D is undetermined. Germline loops: CDR1 MDHEN, CDR2 SYDVKM. V was trimmed by 2 bases and J by 10 bases, leaving 11 bases between them. This CDR3 spans 12 amino acids. CDR3 sequence (DNA): TGTGCCAGCAGTTTACTCCATAAGGGCCAGTACTTC. Its translation: CASSLLHKGQYF.

V usage is TRBV6-5 and J usage is TRBJ1-6; 7 bases are a match to TRBD1. The CDR3 spans 13 residues. Trimming removed 7 bases from V and 10 bases from J; junction bases left unmatched: 7. The germline V gene encodes CDR1 MNHEY and CDR2 SVGAGI. The CDR3 bases are TGTGCCAGCAACGACAGGGAGGAATCACCCCTCCACTTT. Translated, it gives CASNDREESPLHF.

The genes are TRBV14 and TRBJ2-2; D ambiguous. From germline, CDR1 is SGHDN and CDR2 FVKESK. V shed 2 bases and J shed 8 bases, with 9 bases lying between them. This CDR3 spans 13 amino acids. CDR3 nucleotide sequence: TGTGCCAGCAGCCAAAGGCCCGGGGGGGAGCTGTTTTTT. It codes for CASSQRPGGELFF.

This rearrangement joins TRBV28 to TRBJ2-7; 9 positions match TRBD1. Trimming at V came to 7 bases and at J to 5 bases, leaving 9 bases not matched to a gene. Germline CDR1 MDHEN, CDR2 SYDVKM. The CDR3 length is 14 residues. The CDR3 coding sequence is TGTGCCAGCACCCACAGGGGGCGCGGGGACGAGCAGTACTTC. It encodes CASTHRGRGDEQYF.

The rearrangement uses TRBV28 and TRBJ2-4; possible D gene TRBD1, 6 bases. The V and J ends lost 3 bases and 5 bases respectively, with 17 bases between them. The CDR3 loop spans 16 amino acids. Germline CDR1 and CDR2: MDHEN and SYDVKM. CDR3 sequence reads: CASSLTGLGGENIQYF. The CDR3 DNA is TGTGCCAGCAGTTTGACGGGGCTTGGGGGCGAAAACATTCAGTACTTC.

The chain carries TRBV19 and TRBJ1-2; no firm D call. The V gene's germline CDR1 is LNHDA and CDR2 SQIVND (reference sequence). Trimming removed 3 bases at V and 4 bases at J, with 12 bases between. This CDR3 region has 14 residues. The CDR3 DNA follows: TGTGCCAGTAGTATTACGACGGGGATCTATGGCTACACCTTC. Protein sequence: CASSITTGIYGYTF. The full variable domain, in which reference TRBV19 and TRBJ1-2 provide the parts outside the CDR3, is DGGITQSPKYLFRKEGQNVTLSCEQNLNHDAMYWYRQDPGQGLRLIYYSQIVNDFQKGDIAEGYSVSREKKESFPLTVTSAQKNPTAFYLCASSITTGIYGYTFGSGTRLTVV.